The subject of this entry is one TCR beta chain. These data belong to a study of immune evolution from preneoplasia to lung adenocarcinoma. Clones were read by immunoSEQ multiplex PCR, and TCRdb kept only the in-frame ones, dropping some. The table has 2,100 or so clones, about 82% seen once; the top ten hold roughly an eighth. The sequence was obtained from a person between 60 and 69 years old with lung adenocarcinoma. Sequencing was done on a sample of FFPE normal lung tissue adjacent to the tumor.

CDR3 residues: CASSIINTDTQYF. CDR3 coding DNA: TGTGCCAGCAGTATCATCAACACAGATACGCAGTATTTT. The chain carries TRBV27 and TRBJ2-3; D is unclear. Germline assignment: CDR1 MNHEY and CDR2 SMNVEV (reference sequence). This CDR3 spans 13 amino acids. The ends were cut back, 5 bases at V and 2 bases at J, with 8 bases in the middle.